This T cell receptor (beta chain) came from a study of blood T cell repertoires in COVID-19 (dated by TCRdb to 2020 to 2021). Some background on the complete study: Samples covering the acute and convalescent phases of COVID-19 were provided by collaborators in the United States, Italy and Spain. The prospective study material was composed of cDNA or gDNA derived from T cells, B-cell-depleted T cells, or PBMCs. Deeply sampled blood TCRbeta repertoires from subjects exposed to, actively infected with, or recovered from COVID-19 were included in the dataset. The repertoires were released in a freely available public database intended as a resource for research on the immune response to SARS-CoV-2. Samples were obtained from the ongoing ImmuneRACE study (first 160 participants) and from 1,254 subjects provided by 6 global collaborators. The sample metadata nearly always contained a de-identified subject ID, COVID-19 status, age in years and sex. Where HLA class I and class II types were available, the types were taken from metadata supplied by the sample provider, not from assay-based typing. Findings and caveats that apply to the study as a whole: The amount of clinical and demographic metadata varied by source and participant and was provided uncurated.

At one collaborating source in Seattle, patients were enrolled during active infection and were followed longitudinally through the course of disease. Each collaborating institution followed its own protocols to collect whole blood in K2EDTA tubes. For TCRbeta analysis, collaborators shipped samples in one of three forms: frozen whole blood, isolated PBMCs, or DNA extracted from either of those sample types. This clone was detected only once. It lacks a known antigen. No much larger clone exists at a distance of one base, and base qualities are not known. CDR1 is given as MGHDK and CDR2 as SYGVNS, both from the germline V gene. Trimming at the junction amounts to 3 bases on V and 8 bases on J, and the germline ends lie 13 bases apart. The CDR3 sequence holds 13 residues, the cysteine and phenylalanine included. Only CDR3 DNA is held: 39 bases, read in frame from base 1. TCRbeta CDR3 regions were amplified from genomic DNA by means of the immunoSEQ Assay, a bias-controlled multiplex PCR. In the original analysis: Within the assay, amplification of reference gene primers was used to estimate how many nucleated cells each sample contained. To quantify the absolute abundance of each unique TCRbeta CDR3 rearrangement, sequence reads were collapsed and filtered. Productive Simpson clonality was computed per sample as the square root of Simpson's diversity index over productive rearrangements. TCRdb took this table from immuneACCESS and kept in-frame rearrangements with V and J called. Such tables lack part of the clones; where checked against another copy, unresolved V genes explain under half of the gap, and the rest is unexplained. D and trimming were read from the DNA, whereas the V and J calls and clone size are those reported in that table. Across this sample there are around 340,000 clones, with approximately 89% seen only once. The ten most abundant clones make up less than 5% of the sample.

The sequencing sample was made of peripheral blood. This receptor was identified in a woman aged 60-75 years with COVID-19, enrolled during active disease. The V gene is TRBV25-1 and the J gene is TRBJ1-2; perhaps TRBD1 is the D gene, with 5 bases matching. The CDR3 protein: CASSDPGTTGYTF. The bases read TGTGCCAGCAGTGACCCAGGGACTACCGGCTACACCTTC.